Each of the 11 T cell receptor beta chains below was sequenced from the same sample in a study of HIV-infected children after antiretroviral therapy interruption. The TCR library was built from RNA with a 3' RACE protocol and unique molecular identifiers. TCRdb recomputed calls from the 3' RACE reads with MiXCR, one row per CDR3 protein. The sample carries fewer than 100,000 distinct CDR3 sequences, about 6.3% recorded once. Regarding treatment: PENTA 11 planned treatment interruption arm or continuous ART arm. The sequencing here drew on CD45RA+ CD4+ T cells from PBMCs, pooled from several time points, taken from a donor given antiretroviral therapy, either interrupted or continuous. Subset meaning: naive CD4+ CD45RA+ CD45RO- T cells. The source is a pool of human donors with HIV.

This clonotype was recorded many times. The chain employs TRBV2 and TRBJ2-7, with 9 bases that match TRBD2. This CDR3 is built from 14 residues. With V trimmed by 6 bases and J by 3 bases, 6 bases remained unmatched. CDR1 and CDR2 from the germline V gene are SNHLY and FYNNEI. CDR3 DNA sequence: TGTGCCAGCAGCTCGCTAGCGGGACTCTACGAGCAGTACTTC. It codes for CASSSLAGLYEQYF.

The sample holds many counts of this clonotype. In DNA form, the CDR3 reads TGTGCCAGCAGTGAAGCGCGAGATCAGCCCCAGCATTTT. Translating it yields CASSEARDQPQHF. This chain connects TRBV6-1 to TRBJ1-5, with D unclear. The CDR3 has 13 amino acids. Trimming removed 0 bases from V and 5 bases from J, with 5 bases in between. CDR1 and CDR2 from the germline V gene are MNHNS and SASEGT.

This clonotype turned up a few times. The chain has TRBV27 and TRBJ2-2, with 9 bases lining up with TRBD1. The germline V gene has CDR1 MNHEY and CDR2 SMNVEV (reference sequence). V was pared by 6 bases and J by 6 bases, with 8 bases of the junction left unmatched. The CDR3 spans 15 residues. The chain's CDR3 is CASRRDRVTPGELFF. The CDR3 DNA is TGTGCCAGCAGACGGGACAGGGTGACTCCCGGGGAGCTGTTTTTT.

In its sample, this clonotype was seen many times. CDR3 residues: CATSETGGSTYEQYF. The CDR3 DNA reads TGTGCCACCAGTGAAACAGGGGGTAGTACCTACGAGCAGTACTTC. The chain has TRBV24-1 and TRBJ2-7; 8 nucleotides match TRBD1. Germline V gene sequence: CDR1 KGHDR, CDR2 SFDVKD. The CDR3 is made up of 15 amino acids. V was clipped by 4 bases and J by 2 bases; unmatched bases: 6.

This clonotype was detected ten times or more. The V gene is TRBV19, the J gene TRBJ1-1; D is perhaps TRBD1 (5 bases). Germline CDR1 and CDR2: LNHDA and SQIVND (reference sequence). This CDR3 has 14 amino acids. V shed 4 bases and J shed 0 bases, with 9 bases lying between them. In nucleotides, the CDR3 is TGTGCCAGTAGTAAGGGACTTCTGAACACTGAAGCTTTCTTT. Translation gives CASSKGLLNTEAFF. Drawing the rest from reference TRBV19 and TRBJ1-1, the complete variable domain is DGGITQSPKYLFRKEGQNVTLSCEQNLNHDAMYWYRQDPGQGLRLIYYSQIVNDFQKGDIAEGYSVSREKKESFPLTVTSAQKNPTAFYLCASSKGLLNTEAFFGQGTRLTVV.

CDR3 in amino acids: CASSSMNSNQPQHF. The CDR3 DNA is TGTGCCAGCAGTTCCATGAATAGCAATCAGCCCCAGCATTTT. The J gene is TRBJ1-5, the V gene TRBV27; no reliable D call. The V gene lost 4 bases and the J gene lost 0 bases, with 7 bases spanning the gap. The V gene's germline CDR1 is MNHEY and CDR2 SMNVEV (reference sequence). The CDR3 loop spans 14 amino acids.

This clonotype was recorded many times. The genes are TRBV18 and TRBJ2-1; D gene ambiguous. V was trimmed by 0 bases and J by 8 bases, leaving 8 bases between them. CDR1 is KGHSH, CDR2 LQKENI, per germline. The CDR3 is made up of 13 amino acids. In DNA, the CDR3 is TGTGCCAGCTCACCACCGGGGTTGGATGAGCAGTTCTTC. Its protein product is CASSPPGLDEQFF.

In DNA form, the CDR3 reads TGCGCCAGCAGCTTCTCCGTTCTGACAGGGGCAGCCTACGAGCAGTACTTC. Protein product: CASSFSVLTGAAYEQYF. This chain links TRBV5-1 with TRBJ2-7, with 8 bases aligning to TRBD1. Germline V gene data show CDR1 as SGHRS and CDR2 as YFSETQ. V dropped 2 bases and J dropped 2; count of bases not matched to a gene: 12. The CDR3 totals 17 residues.

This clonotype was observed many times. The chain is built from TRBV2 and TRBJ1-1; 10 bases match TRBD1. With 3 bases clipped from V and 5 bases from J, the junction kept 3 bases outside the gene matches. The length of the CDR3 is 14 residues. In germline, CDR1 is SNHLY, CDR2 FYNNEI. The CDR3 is CASSEGQGKTEAFF. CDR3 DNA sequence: TGTGCCAGCAGTGAGGGACAGGGGAAGACTGAAGCTTTCTTT.

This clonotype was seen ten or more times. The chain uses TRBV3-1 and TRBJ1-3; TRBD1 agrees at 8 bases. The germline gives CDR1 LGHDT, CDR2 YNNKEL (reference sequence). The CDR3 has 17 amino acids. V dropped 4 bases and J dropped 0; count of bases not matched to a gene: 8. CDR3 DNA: TGTGCCAGCAGCCGCTGGACAGGGACGCCCTCTGGAAACACCATATATTTT. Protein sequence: CASSRWTGTPSGNTIYF.

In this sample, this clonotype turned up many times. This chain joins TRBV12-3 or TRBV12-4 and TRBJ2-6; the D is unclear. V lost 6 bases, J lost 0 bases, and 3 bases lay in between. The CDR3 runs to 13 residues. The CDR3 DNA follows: TGTGCCAGCAGGAACTCTGGGGCCAACGTCCTGACTTTC. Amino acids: CASRNSGANVLTF.